This entry concerns a single TCR beta chain. The V gene lost 5 bases and the J gene lost 7 bases, with 14 bases spanning the gap. Germline V gives CDR1 SGHTA, CDR2 FQGTGA. The CDR3 spans 13 residues. The record originates from a study of T cell responses to AZD1222 COVID-19 vaccine. This table comes from immunoSEQ multiplex PCR, and its TCRdb copy is limited to in-frame clones, with some not included. The sample holds over 150,000 clones, roughly 88% seen once. The material sequenced was peripheral blood, taken 28 days after the second AZD1222 dose. V and J are TRBV7-3 and TRBJ1-2; possibly TRBD1 for D (6 bases). The TCR originated in an adult who received the AZD1222 COVID-19 vaccine. CDR3 sequence (DNA): TGTGCCAGCAGCCACAGCGGGGGCGGTGGCTACACCTTC. Its protein is CASSHSGGGGYTF. Full variable domain (missing parts from reference TRBV7-3 and TRBJ1-2): GAGVSQTPSNKVTEKGKYVELRCDPISGHTALYWYRQSLGQGPEFLIYFQGTGAADDSGLPNDRFFAVRPEGSVSTLKIQRTERGDSAVYLCASSHSGGGGYTFGSGTRLTVV.